These 13 T cell receptor beta chains originate from one sample sequenced in a study of blood T cell repertoires in COVID-19. TCRdb's copy holds only in-frame clones and misses some; the assay was immunoSEQ multiplex PCR. The data contain about 120,000 clones, roughly 80% of them seen just once; the ten biggest clones take up about 15%. The sample taken for sequencing was peripheral blood. These receptors came from a woman in her sixties or seventies with acute or convalescent COVID-19.

V usage is TRBV6-5 and J usage is TRBJ2-6; D may be TRBD2 (5 bases). The germline V gene has CDR1 MNHEY and CDR2 SVGAGI. The CDR3 has 15 amino acids. V was trimmed by 5 bases and J by 4 bases, leaving 12 bases between them. The CDR3 sequence: CASSRRSTGANVLTF. Written as DNA, the CDR3 is TGTGCCAGCAGTCGGAGGTCGACCGGGGCCAACGTCCTGACTTTC.

Here the CDR3 reads CAWSEGASGNTIYF. CDR3 nucleotides: TGTGCCTGGTCCGAGGGGGCCTCTGGAAACACCATATATTTT. The rearrangement uses TRBV30 and TRBJ1-3, with 7 bases aligning to TRBD1. Looked up from germline, CDR1 is GTSNPN and CDR2 is SVGIG (reference sequence). The CDR3 runs 14 residues. With V trimmed by 5 bases and J by 0 bases, 4 bases remained unmatched.

The chain links TRBV4-3 to TRBJ2-5, with 7 bases lining up with TRBD1. CDR3 length equals 16 residues. Trimming cost V 0 bases and J 3 bases; bases outside gene matches: 7. Germline CDR1 and CDR2: LGHNA and YSLEER. CDR3 sequence: CASSQEGTGAEETQYF. CDR3 DNA sequence: TGCGCCAGCAGCCAAGAGGGTACAGGGGCTGAAGAGACCCAGTACTTC.

J is TRBJ1-6 and V is TRBV7-9; possibly TRBD1 for D (6 bases). This CDR3 is built from 14 residues. Per the germline V gene, CDR1 is SEHNR and CDR2 is FQNEAQ (reference sequence). Trimming cost V 7 bases and J 8 bases, with 15 bases left between them. The CDR3 nucleotides read TGTGCCAGCATGACCTCGACAGGTTATTCACCCCTCCACTTT. Translated, it gives CASMTSTGYSPLHF.

The gene calls are TRBV4-2 and TRBJ2-5; TRBD2 aligns across 13 bases. CDR3 length equals 18 residues. The germline V gene has CDR1 LGHNA and CDR2 YNFKEQ. The trim removed 0 bases at V and 3 bases at J, leaving 7 bases unmatched. DNA of the CDR3: TGTGCCAGCAGCCAAGAAGGGGGACTAGCGGGGACCAAAGAGACCCAGTACTTC. Its translation: CASSQEGGLAGTKETQYF.

The chain carries TRBV7-6 and TRBJ2-2; 12 bases fit TRBD1. V was clipped by 5 bases and J by 4 bases; unmatched bases: 5. The CDR3 is 16 residues long. Germline V gives CDR1 SGHVS, CDR2 FNYEAQ. The CDR3 reads CASSLGTGGITGELFF. The CDR3 DNA follows: TGTGCCAGCAGCCTCGGGACAGGGGGCATCACCGGGGAGCTGTTTTTT.

The CDR3: CASSPGQGTGELFF. The CDR3 DNA follows: TGTGCCAGCAGCCCAGGACAGGGGACCGGGGAGCTGTTTTTT. The V and J genes are TRBV7-2 and TRBJ2-2; 9 nucleotides line up with TRBD1. CDR3 length: 14 amino acids. V lost 5 bases to trimming and J lost 5 bases; unmatched junction nucleotides: 3. Germline values: CDR1 SGHTA, CDR2 FQGNSA.

This rearrangement joins TRBV7-3 to TRBJ1-1, with TRBD1 matching 10 bases. The CDR3 length is 14 residues. The germline CDR1 and CDR2 sequences are SGHTA and FQGTGA. Trimming at V came to 6 bases and at J to 3 bases, leaving 4 bases not matched to a gene. The CDR3 spells CASSAGTGDTEAFF. The CDR3 region has the DNA TGTGCCAGCAGTGCCGGGACAGGGGACACTGAAGCTTTCTTT.

In nucleotides, the CDR3 is TGTGCCTGGAGTGCTGGGGGAGGGTACCAGCCCCAGCATTTT. Translating it yields CAWSAGGGYQPQHF. The chain joins TRBV30 to TRBJ1-5; weak D call: TRBD1 (5 bases). V was cut by 1 base and J by 7 bases, with 14 bases left in between. Germline V gives CDR1 GTSNPN, CDR2 SVGIG (reference sequence). This CDR3 is built from 14 residues.

This chain links TRBV7-2 with TRBJ2-1; D might be TRBD1 (6 bases). The CDR3 is made up of 13 amino acids. Trimming left V 5 bases short and J 8 bases short, with 13 bases between. CDR1 is SGHTA, CDR2 FQGNSA, per germline. This CDR3 reads CASSTSYRDEQFF. The CDR3 DNA reads as TGTGCCAGCAGCACATCGTACAGGGATGAGCAGTTCTTC.

This sequence joins TRBV7-9 and TRBJ1-5, with D perhaps TRBD1 (5 bases). This CDR3 contains 16 residues. V shed 5 bases and J shed 4 bases, with 18 bases lying between them. Germline V gives CDR1 SEHNR, CDR2 FQNEAQ (reference sequence). Written as DNA, the CDR3 is TGTGCCAGCAGCCTACGGACGGCTGGGGGGAATCAGCCCCAGCATTTT. This gives the protein CASSLRTAGGNQPQHF.

This clone is a singleton in its sample. The chain employs TRBV11-2 and TRBJ2-7; D not resolved. Germline loops: CDR1 SGHAT, CDR2 FQNNGV. The CDR3 spans 14 residues. V lost 1 base to trimming and J lost 2 bases, with 9 bases between them. The DNA of the CDR3 is TGTGCCAGCAGCTTAGTGCGGTTAACCTACGAGCAGTACTTC. Encoded protein: CASSLVRLTYEQYF.

The V gene is TRBV19, the J gene TRBJ1-5, with TRBD1 matching 7 bases. The length of the CDR3 is 13 residues. Germline V gene data show CDR1 as LNHDA and CDR2 as SQIVND (reference sequence). The V segment lost 6 bases and the J segment 6 bases; nucleotides outside the gene matches: 5. Here the CDR3 DNA reads TGTGCCAGTAGCGGGACAGTGGGTCAGCCCCAGCATTTT. It yields the protein CASSGTVGQPQHF.